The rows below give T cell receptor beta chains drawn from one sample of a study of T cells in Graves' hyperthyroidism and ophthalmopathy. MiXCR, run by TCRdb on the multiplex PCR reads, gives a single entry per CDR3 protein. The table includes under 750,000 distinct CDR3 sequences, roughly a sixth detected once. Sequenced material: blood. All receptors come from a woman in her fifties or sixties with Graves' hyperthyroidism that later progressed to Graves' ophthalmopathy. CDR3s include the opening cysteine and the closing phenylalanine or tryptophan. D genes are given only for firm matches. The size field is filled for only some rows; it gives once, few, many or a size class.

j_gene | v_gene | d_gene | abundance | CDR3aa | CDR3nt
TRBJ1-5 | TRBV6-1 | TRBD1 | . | CASSQRTGGISNQPQHF | TGTGCCAGCAGTCAAAGAACAGGGGGAATAAGCAATCAGCCCCAGCATTTT
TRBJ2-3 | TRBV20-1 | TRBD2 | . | CSAKKAGVSTDTQYF | TGCAGTGCTAAAAAAGCGGGAGTAAGCACAGATACGCAGTATTTT
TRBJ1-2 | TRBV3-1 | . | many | CASSPRTVSGGYTF | TGTGCCAGCAGCCCTCGGACAGTGTCGGGAGGCTACACCTTC
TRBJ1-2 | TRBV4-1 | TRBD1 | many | CASSQAGQNYGYTF | TGCGCCAGCAGCCAAGCGGGACAGAACTATGGCTACACCTTC
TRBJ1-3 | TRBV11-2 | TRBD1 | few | CASTGQGDSGNTIYF | TGTGCCAGCACGGGACAGGGAGACTCTGGAAACACCATATATTTT
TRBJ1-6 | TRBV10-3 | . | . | CAISLDRFNSPLHF | TGTGCCATCAGTCTTGACAGGTTTAATTCACCCCTCCACTTT
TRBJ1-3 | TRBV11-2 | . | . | CASSAWENTIYF | TGTGCCAGCAGCGCGTGGGAAAACACCATATATTTT
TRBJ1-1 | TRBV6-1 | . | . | CASSDIRFAFF | TGTGCCAGCAGTGATATTAGGTTTGCTTTCTTT
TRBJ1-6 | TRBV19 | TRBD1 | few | CATGQGNSPLHF | TGTGCCACTGGACAGGGTAATTCACCCCTCCACTTT
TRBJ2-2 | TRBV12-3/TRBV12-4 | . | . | CASSPFLGAGELFF | TGTGCCAGCAGTCCTTTTTTGGGCGCCGGGGAGCTGTTTTTT
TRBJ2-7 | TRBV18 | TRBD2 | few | CASSPPRLAGTLLQYF | TGTGCCAGCTCACCACCTCGACTAGCGGGGACCCTTCTGCAGTACTTC
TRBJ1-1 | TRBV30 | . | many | CAWSAGEFTEAFF | TGTGCCTGGAGTGCGGGAGAATTCACTGAAGCTTTCTTT
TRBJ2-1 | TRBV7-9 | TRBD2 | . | CASSSASGTNYNEQFF | TGTGCCAGCAGCTCAGCCTCCGGGACTAACTACAATGAGCAGTTCTTC
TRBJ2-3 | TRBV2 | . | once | CASSQQGQDTQYF | TGTGCCAGCAGCCAACAGGGTCAAGATACGCAGTATTTT
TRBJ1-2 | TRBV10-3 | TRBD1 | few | CAIRAGQGTDGYTF | TGTGCTATCAGGGCGGGACAGGGGACCGATGGCTACACCTTC
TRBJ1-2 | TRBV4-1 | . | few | CASSQDPSAGGYTF | TGCGCCAGCAGCCAAGATCCGTCGGCAGGTGGCTACACCTTC
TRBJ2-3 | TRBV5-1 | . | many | CASSLALAAETDTQYF | TGCGCCAGCAGCTTGGCACTTGCGGCGGAGACAGATACGCAGTATTTT
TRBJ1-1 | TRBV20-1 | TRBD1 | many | CSATDPPGQRNTEAFF | TGCAGTGCTACAGACCCTCCGGGACAGCGGAACACTGAAGCTTTCTTT
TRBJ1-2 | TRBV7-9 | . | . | CASSIYPTVNYGYTF | TGTGCCAGCAGCATATATCCGACCGTAAACTATGGCTACACCTTC
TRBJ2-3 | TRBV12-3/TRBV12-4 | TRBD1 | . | CASSLLRAGGDTQYF | TGTGCCAGCAGTTTATTGCGGGCAGGGGGCGATACGCAGTATTTT
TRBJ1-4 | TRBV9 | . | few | CASSPAGQEKLFF | TGTGCCAGCAGCCCTGCGGGTCAGGAAAAACTGTTTTTT
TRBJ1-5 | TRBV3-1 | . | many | CASSQDLDQPQHF | TGTGCCAGCAGCCAAGATCTAGATCAGCCCCAGCATTTT
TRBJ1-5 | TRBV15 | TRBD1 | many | CATSRSTGVDNQPQHF | TGTGCCACCAGCAGATCAACAGGGGTGGACAATCAGCCCCAGCATTTT
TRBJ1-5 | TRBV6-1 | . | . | CASSSGGDNQPQHF | TGTGCCAGCAGCTCGGGAGGCGATAATCAGCCCCAGCATTTT
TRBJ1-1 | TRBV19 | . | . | CASSIVGPGWTEAFF | TGTGCCAGTAGTATAGTAGGCCCCGGGTGGACTGAAGCTTTCTTT
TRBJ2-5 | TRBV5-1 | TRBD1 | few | CASSGDRAQETQYF | TGCGCCAGCAGCGGGGACAGGGCCCAAGAGACCCAGTACTTC
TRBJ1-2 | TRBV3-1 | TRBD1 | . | CASSMGQGGYTF | TGTGCCAGCAGCATGGGACAGGGGGGCTACACCTTC
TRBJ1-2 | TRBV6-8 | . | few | CASSYSMGRDGYTF | TGTGCCAGCAGTTACTCGATGGGCAGGGACGGCTACACCTTC
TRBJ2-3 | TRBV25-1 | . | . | CASSEDASTDTQYF | TGTGCCAGCAGTGAGGACGCTAGCACAGATACGCAGTATTTT
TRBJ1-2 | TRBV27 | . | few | CASSLSRLGGEYGYTF | TGTGCCAGCAGTTTATCCAGGTTAGGGGGTGAATATGGCTACACCTTC
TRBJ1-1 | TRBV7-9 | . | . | CASSFGGSNTEASF | TGTGCCAGCAGCTTTGGGGGTTCAAACACTGAAGCTTCCTTT
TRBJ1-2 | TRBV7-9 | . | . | CASSLRVYGYTF | TGTGCCAGCAGCCTCAGGGTCTATGGCTACACCTTC
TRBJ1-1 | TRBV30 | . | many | CAWSVFGGEAFF | TGTGCCTGGAGTGTATTTGGGGGGGAAGCTTTCTTT
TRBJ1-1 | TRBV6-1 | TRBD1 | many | CASTPLRDRRTEAFF | TGTGCCAGCACTCCCCTCCGGGACAGAAGAACTGAAGCTTTCTTT
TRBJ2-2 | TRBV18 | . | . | CASSHREDTGELFF | TGTGCCAGCTCACACAGGGAGGACACCGGGGAGCTGTTTTTT
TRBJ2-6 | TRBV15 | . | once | CATSRVAGSSGANVLTF | TGTGCCACCAGCAGAGTGGCAGGGAGCTCTGGGGCCAACGTCCTGACTTTC
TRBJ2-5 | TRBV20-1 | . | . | CSAGNPGRETQYF | TGCAGTGCTGGAAATCCGGGGCGAGAGACCCAGTACTTC
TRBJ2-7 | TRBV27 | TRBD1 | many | CASSLGDRAYEQYF | TGTGCCAGCAGTTTGGGGGACAGGGCTTACGAGCAGTACTTC
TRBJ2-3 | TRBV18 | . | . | CASSPPSGTDTQYF | TGTGCCAGCTCACCACCGTCGGGCACAGATACGCAGTATTTT
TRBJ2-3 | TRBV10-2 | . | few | CASSESGGASTDTQYF | TGCGCCAGCAGTGAGTCCGGGGGTGCTAGCACGGATACGCAGTATTTT
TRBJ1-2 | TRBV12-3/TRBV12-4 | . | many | CASRASGWGYTF | TGTGCCAGCAGAGCGTCCGGCTGGGGCTACACCTTC
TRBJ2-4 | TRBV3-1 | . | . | CASSQEGTIGGNIQYF | TGTGCCAGCAGCCAAGAAGGGACCATAGGTGGAAACATTCAGTACTTC
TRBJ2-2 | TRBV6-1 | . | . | CASTIWGLTGELFF | TGTGCCAGTACCATTTGGGGGCTCACCGGGGAGCTGTTTTTT
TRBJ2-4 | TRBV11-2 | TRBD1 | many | CASSWDRNRENIQYF | TGTGCCAGCAGCTGGGACAGGAATAGAGAAAACATTCAGTACTTC
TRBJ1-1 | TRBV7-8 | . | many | CASSLGVGLGTEAFF | TGTGCCAGCAGCTTAGGGGTGGGGTTGGGCACTGAAGCTTTCTTT
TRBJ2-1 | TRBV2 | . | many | CASIKGGLTYNEQFF | TGTGCCAGTATCAAAGGGGGTCTGACCTACAATGAGCAGTTCTTC
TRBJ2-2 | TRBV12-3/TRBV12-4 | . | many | CASSLADRVTNTGELFF | TGTGCCAGCAGTTTAGCTGATCGGGTCACGAACACCGGGGAGCTGTTTTTT
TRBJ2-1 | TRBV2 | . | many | CASSRELADEQFF | TGTGCCAGCAGTCGAGAGCTAGCCGATGAGCAGTTCTTC
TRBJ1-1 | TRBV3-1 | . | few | CASSHGWTESFF | TGTGCCAGCAGCCATGGGTGGACTGAATCTTTCTTT
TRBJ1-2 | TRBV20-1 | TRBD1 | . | CSARDPTGISYGYTF | TGCAGTGCTAGAGACCCGACAGGGATCTCCTATGGCTACACCTTC
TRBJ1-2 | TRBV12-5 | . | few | CASGFIIGGADSSNYGYTF | TGTGCTAGTGGTTTCATCATCGGTGGGGCCGACTCCTCTAACTATGGCTACACCTTC
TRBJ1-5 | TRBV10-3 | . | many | CAISEGRTDQPQHF | TGTGCCATCAGTGAAGGTCGGACAGATCAGCCCCAGCATTTT
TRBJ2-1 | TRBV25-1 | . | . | CASRRGIWQFF | TGTGCCAGCAGGCGGGGAATCTGGCAGTTCTTC
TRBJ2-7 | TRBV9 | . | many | CASSPPTGAYEQYF | TGTGCCAGCAGCCCCCCTACAGGCGCATACGAGCAGTACTTC
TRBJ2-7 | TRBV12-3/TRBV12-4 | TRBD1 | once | CASSLQAGTGLYEQYF | TGTGCCAGCAGTCTACAAGCCGGGACAGGTCTGTACGAGCAGTACTTC